The 20 T cell receptor beta chains reported below all come from one sample, sequenced in a study of Graves' ophthalmopathy and Graves' hyperthyroidism. Transcripts of RNA were the source for amplifying TCR beta CDR3 regions. First-round RT-PCR employed HTBI primers, with a second-round multiplex PCR after it. One entry per CDR3 protein results from TCRdb running MiXCR on the multiplex PCR reads. The table includes 200,000 to 250,000 distinct CDR3 sequences, approximately 21% detected once. The sample was peripheral blood. Source of these receptors: a woman aged 45-65 years with Graves' ophthalmopathy.

This clonotype was seen at least ten times. The rearrangement joins TRBV2 to TRBJ1-2; D not certain. This CDR3 region has 12 residues. V shed 2 bases and J shed 5 bases, with 6 bases lying between them. Looked up from germline, CDR1 is SNHLY and CDR2 is FYNNEI. Here the CDR3 reads CASSESSYGYTF. CDR3 in DNA: TGTGCCAGCAGTGAATCCTCTTATGGCTACACCTTC.

This clonotype appeared many times. The chain employs TRBV2 and TRBJ2-7; the D gene is possibly TRBD2 (6 bases). Germline values: CDR1 SNHLY, CDR2 FYNNEI. V lost 8 bases and J lost 3, with 23 bases in between. CDR3 length: 16 residues. CDR3 bases: TGTGCCAGCGAGGTGGGAGGTGGGGGAATCCGCTACGAGCAGTACTTC. The encoded protein is CASEVGGGGIRYEQYF.

The chain uses TRBV19 and TRBJ2-7; no clear D gene. The V end lost 5 bases, the J end lost 7 bases, and 12 bases lay between the germline ends. The germline V gene encodes CDR1 LNHDA and CDR2 SQIVND (reference sequence). The CDR3 covers 12 residues. The CDR3 loop reads CASSPSASEQYF. Here the CDR3 DNA reads TGTGCCAGTAGTCCTTCCGCGAGTGAGCAGTACTTC.

V gene TRBV12-3 or TRBV12-4 combines with J gene TRBJ2-7; the D is unclear. The CDR3 sequence is 14 residues long. The V end was cut by 3 bases, the J end by 3 bases, with 12 bases between. As DNA, the CDR3 is TGTGCCAGCAGTTTCGCTGTGGTCAGCTACGAGCAGTACTTC. This encodes CASSFAVVSYEQYF.

This clonotype was seen at least ten times. This chain connects TRBV10-2 to TRBJ2-7; 13 bases are a match to TRBD2. Per the germline V gene, CDR1 is WSHSY and CDR2 is SAAADI. The V gene end was trimmed by 6 bases and the J gene end by 3 bases; junction bases not matched to a gene: 8. This CDR3 has 16 residues. The CDR3, as DNA: TGCGCCAGCAGCTCACTAGCGGGAGGGCAGGTCTACGAGCAGTACTTC. Protein sequence: CASSSLAGGQVYEQYF.

This clonotype was seen repeatedly, ten times or more. The chain joins TRBV5-4 to TRBJ2-5; D is possibly TRBD1 (6 bases). The germline V gene has CDR1 SGHNT and CDR2 YYREEE (reference sequence). The CDR3 spans 14 residues. The V end lost 3 bases, the J end lost 1 base, and 10 bases lay between the germline ends. CDR3 bases: TGTGCCAGCAGCTCAGCAGGGGCCCAAGAGACCCAGTACTTC. Protein: CASSSAGAQETQYF. The variable domain in full, completed from reference TRBV5-4 and TRBJ2-5, reads ETGVTQSPTHLIKTRGQQVTLRCSSQSGHNTVSWYQQALGQGPQFIFQYYREEENGRGNFPPRFSGLQFPNYSSELNVNALELDDSALYLCASSSAGAQETQYFGPGTRLLVL.

Ten or more counts support this clonotype. The chain carries TRBV6-1 and TRBJ2-7; 7 bases match TRBD2. The CDR3 contains 14 residues. Germline trimming cut 1 base from V and 3 bases from J; bases unmatched to any gene: 3. CDR1 is MNHNS and CDR2 is SASEGT in the germline V gene. The CDR3 spells CASSEGLAGYEQYF. CDR3 nucleotide sequence: TGTGCCAGCAGTGAAGGACTAGCTGGCTACGAGCAGTACTTC.

This clonotype was seen repeatedly, ten times or more. J is TRBJ2-5 and V is TRBV24-1; D call uncertain. The CDR3 has 11 amino acids. The germline CDR1 and CDR2 sequences are KGHDR and SFDVKD. V dropped 4 bases and J dropped 6 bases, with 5 bases sitting between them. CDR3 in DNA: TGTGCCACCAGTGAAATGCAGACCCAGTACTTC. Its protein product is CATSEMQTQYF.

This clonotype was picked up many times. The V gene is TRBV7-8, the J gene TRBJ1-1; D is unclear. With 5 bases removed from V and 1 base from J, the gap between germline ends came to 11 bases. Per the germline V gene, CDR1 is SGHVS and CDR2 is FQNEAQ. The CDR3 consists of 14 residues. CDR3 sequence reads: CASSTGLPNTEAFF. CDR3 nucleotide sequence: TGTGCCAGCAGCACTGGACTGCCGAACACTGAAGCTTTCTTT.

At least ten counts were recorded for this clonotype. The chain combines TRBV6-1 with TRBJ2-2, with D possibly being TRBD1 or TRBD2 (5 bases each). This CDR3 contains 13 residues. The V gene's germline CDR1 is MNHNS and CDR2 SASEGT. V lost 7 bases, J lost 4 bases, and 10 bases lay in between. For the CDR3, the DNA is TGTGCCAGCACGGGGACGGTCACCGGGGAGCTGTTTTTT. The encoded protein is CASTGTVTGELFF.

This clonotype was recorded many times. This chain uses TRBV2 with TRBJ1-5; the match to TRBD1 covers 7 bases. Germline V lookup: CDR1 SNHLY, CDR2 FYNNEI. This CDR3 spans 14 amino acids. V gave up 6 bases and J gave up 3 bases; unmatched junction bases: 5. The CDR3 DNA follows: TGTGCCAGCAGGGCGGACAGGACCAATCAGCCCCAGCATTTT. Protein: CASRADRTNQPQHF.

There are many counts of this clonotype. The rearrangement joins TRBV27 to TRBJ2-7; D unresolved. Germline CDR1 MNHEY, CDR2 SMNVEV (reference sequence). Trimming removed 2 bases at V and 0 bases at J, with 11 bases between. CDR3 length equals 15 residues. The DNA of the CDR3 is TGTGCCAGCAGTTTAGGCGGCCAGGACTCCTACGAGCAGTACTTC. Protein product: CASSLGGQDSYEQYF.

The V and J genes are TRBV6-5 and TRBJ2-5; D not certain. CDR1 is MNHEY, CDR2 SVGAGI, per germline. Trimming pared 0 bases from V and 5 bases from J, leaving 13 bases between. This CDR3 spans 15 amino acids. CDR3 region: CASSYSGLKGETQYF. DNA for the CDR3: TGTGCCAGCAGTTACTCAGGGCTCAAAGGGGAGACCCAGTACTTC.

This clonotype was seen ten or more times. The chain combines TRBV19 with TRBJ2-3; perhaps TRBD1 as D (5 bases). Looked up from germline, CDR1 is LNHDA and CDR2 is SQIVND (reference sequence). This CDR3 comprises 15 residues. The germline V and J ends were trimmed by 2 bases and 5 bases, with 14 bases remaining between them. CDR3 protein: CASSIRGPQGDTQYF. CDR3 sequence (DNA): TGTGCCAGTAGTATAAGGGGCCCGCAAGGAGATACGCAGTATTTT.

This clonotype appeared many times. V is TRBV6-1 and J is TRBJ1-5, with a possible D match to TRBD1 (6 bases). CDR1 is MNHNS, CDR2 SASEGT, per germline. V gave up 5 bases and J gave up 3 bases, with 14 bases separating them. The CDR3 runs 15 residues. CDR3: CASSRIRDTNQPQHF. CDR3 in DNA: TGTGCCAGCAGTCGAATAAGGGACACCAATCAGCCCCAGCATTTT.

This clonotype was found many times. The chain uses TRBV25-1 and TRBJ2-1; D is tentatively TRBD1 or TRBD2 (5 bases each). Trimming pared 7 bases from V and 5 bases from J, leaving 15 bases between. This CDR3 has 14 residues. Germline CDR1 is MGHDK and CDR2 is SYGVNS. The DNA for the CDR3 is TGTGCCAGCACCGATTGGGACGGGGACAATGAGCAGTTCTTC. Translating gives CASTDWDGDNEQFF.

This clonotype has at least ten counts. This chain links TRBV30 with TRBJ2-2; D is unresolved. The CDR3 runs 12 residues. The germline V gene has CDR1 GTSNPN and CDR2 SVGIG (reference sequence). The V end was cut by 3 bases, the J end by 8 bases, with 10 bases between. The CDR3: CAWSPLYGELFF. In DNA, the CDR3 is TGTGCCTGGAGCCCCCTATATGGGGAGCTGTTTTTT.

This clonotype was found many times. The V and J genes are TRBV30 and TRBJ1-1; 12 positions agree with TRBD1. This CDR3 is built from 14 residues. Trimming at V came to 8 bases and at J to 4 bases, leaving 8 bases not matched to a gene. Germline V gene sequence: CDR1 GTSNPN, CDR2 SVGIG (reference sequence). The CDR3 region is CARGQGAAFTEAFF. CDR3 DNA: TGTGCCAGGGGACAGGGGGCGGCCTTCACTGAAGCTTTCTTT.

This clonotype has a single count. This sequence joins TRBV15 and TRBJ2-7; D possibly uses TRBD1 or TRBD2 (6 bases each). Germline V gene lookup returns CDR1 LNHNV and CDR2 YYDKDF (reference sequence). There are 13 residues in the CDR3. Between the trimmed V and J ends, which lost 8 bases and 7 bases, there was a span of 18 bases. The DNA for the CDR3 is TGTGCCACCCGTTTTGGGGGGCAAGGAGAGCAGTACTTC. It encodes CATRFGGQGEQYF.

This clonotype was picked up many times. The chain has TRBV12-3 or TRBV12-4 and TRBJ2-7; TRBD1 agrees at 8 bases. Unmatched junction bases numbered 10, after V lost 6 bases and J lost 3 bases. The CDR3 is 15 amino acids. CDR3 DNA sequence: TGTGCCAGCAGAAGCTCAGGGGGCCTCGGCTACGAGCAGTACTTC. This encodes CASRSSGGLGYEQYF.